The rows below give T cell receptor beta chains drawn from one sample of a study of early T cells in non-severe SARS-CoV-2 infection. TCRdb passed the 5' RACE reads through MiXCR, listing each CDR3 protein once. The data show some 57,000 distinct CDR3 sequences, approximately 9.7% seen once. The sequenced sample was whole blood. The receptors originated from an adult who was a healthcare worker with PCR-confirmed SARS-CoV-2 infection or an uninfected control (not recorded which). Both conserved end residues are part of each CDR3. Each record gives: CDR3 DNA, CDR3 protein, J gene, D gene, V gene, clone size. A D gene is named only where the DNA matches it firmly. Some rows have no size entry. The others give once, few or many, or a class for an expanded clone.

CDR3 DNA: TGTGCCAGCAGCTTGGCCCCGGGGAGCTACAATGAGCAGTTCTTC
CDR3 protein: CASSLAPGSYNEQFF
J gene: TRBJ2-1
D gene: .
V gene: TRBV5-4
clone size: few

CDR3 DNA: TGTGCCAGCAGCTCGAGCGGGGGGGACTACTACGAGCAGTACTTC
CDR3 protein: CASSSSGGDYYEQYF
J gene: TRBJ2-7
D gene: TRBD2
V gene: TRBV13
clone size: .

CDR3 DNA: TGTGCCAGCAGCGTAGAAACAGGGGGTCTCTATGGCTACACCTTC
CDR3 protein: CASSVETGGLYGYTF
J gene: TRBJ1-2
D gene: TRBD1
V gene: TRBV9
clone size: .

CDR3 DNA: TGTGCCAGCAGTATCAGGGTATCCTATGGCTACACCTTC
CDR3 protein: CASSIRVSYGYTF
J gene: TRBJ1-2
D gene: .
V gene: TRBV6-5
clone size: many

CDR3 DNA: TGCAGTGCTAGAGACCTCTCGACAGGAAAATTTGGCTACACCTTC
CDR3 protein: CSARDLSTGKFGYTF
J gene: TRBJ1-2
D gene: .
V gene: TRBV20-1
clone size: .

CDR3 DNA: TGTGCCAGCAGTGAGCAGGGGGCGACGAACACTGAAGCTTTCTTT
CDR3 protein: CASSEQGATNTEAFF
J gene: TRBJ1-1
D gene: TRBD1
V gene: TRBV6-1
clone size: .

CDR3 DNA: TGTGCCAGCAGGGGGGACAACAGTTACTATGGCTACACCTTC
CDR3 protein: CASRGDNSYYGYTF
J gene: TRBJ1-2
D gene: .
V gene: TRBV27
clone size: many

CDR3 DNA: TGTGCCAGCAGCTTAAGGCTGAATGAGCAGTTCTTC
CDR3 protein: CASSLRLNEQFF
J gene: TRBJ2-1
D gene: .
V gene: TRBV5-5
clone size: few

CDR3 DNA: TGCGCCAGCAGCCAAGATCGGCGACAGAACTATGGCTACACCTTC
CDR3 protein: CASSQDRRQNYGYTF
J gene: TRBJ1-2
D gene: .
V gene: TRBV4-1
clone size: few

CDR3 DNA: TGTGCCAGCAGCCCAAATGCGGGATACTATGGCTACACCTTC
CDR3 protein: CASSPNAGYYGYTF
J gene: TRBJ1-2
D gene: .
V gene: TRBV7-3
clone size: many

CDR3 DNA: TGTGCCTGGAATCGAAAAGAGGGAGGGAGCACTGAAGCTTTCTTT
CDR3 protein: CAWNRKEGGSTEAFF
J gene: TRBJ1-1
D gene: .
V gene: TRBV30
clone size: .

CDR3 DNA: TGTGCCAGCACCTTCGGCAGGAGCAATGAAAAACTGTTTTTT
CDR3 protein: CASTFGRSNEKLFF
J gene: TRBJ1-4
D gene: .
V gene: TRBV7-9
clone size: few

CDR3 DNA: TGTGCCAGCAGTCTCTCCGGGACCCCCTTCTACAATGAGCAGTTCTTC
CDR3 protein: CASSLSGTPFYNEQFF
J gene: TRBJ2-1
D gene: .
V gene: TRBV6-1
clone size: few